This entry features one T cell receptor (beta chain) sequence. V lost 3 bases and J lost 7, with 10 bases in between. CDR1 is SEHNR, CDR2 FQNEAQ, per germline (reference sequence). This CDR3 comprises 13 residues. This sample is part of a study of cytomegalovirus exposure and HLA in healthy donors. Primers: 60 Vbeta forward and 13 Jbeta reverse. Profiled with immunoSEQ multiplex PCR; TCRdb holds only in-frame clones, not every one. The profile shows tens of thousands of clones, roughly 60% of them singletons. Sequencing used PBMCs. The origin of this receptor is a boy younger than 18 in good health and CMV-seropositive. The chain is built from TRBV7-9 and TRBJ1-5, with D uncertain. CDR3 DNA sequence: TGTGCCAGCAGCTTCCGCGAGAACCAGCCCCAGCATTTT. Translating gives CASSFRENQPQHF. Complete variable domain (other parts from reference TRBV7-9 and TRBJ1-5): DTGVSQNPRHKITKRGQNVTFRCDPISEHNRLYWYRQTLGQGPEFLTYFQNEAQLEKSRLLSDRFSAERPKGSFSTLEIQRTEQGDSAMYLCASSFRENQPQHFGDGTRLSIL.